A single sample is the source of the 9 T cell receptor beta chains below, sequenced in a study of tissue T cells after allogeneic stem cell transplantation. Noted time point: mouse harvest day 14 after allogeneic transplant. Tail vein injection delivered 10^7 T-cell-depleted bone marrow cells and 10^6 splenic CD5+ T cells. TCRdb's table, derived via immunoSEQ multiplex PCR, lists solely in-frame clones and lacks some. The profile shows about 6,800 clones, approximately 35% of them singletons. Specimen: skin. Receptor source: a female BALB/c mouse given C57BL/6 T cells with graft-versus-host disease after an allogeneic hematopoietic cell transplant.

This clone was observed a few times. The genes and germline here are from mouse. The missing CDR3 end, 1 residue past where the read stops, is filled in from the germline J gene. The V call is TRBV16, the J call TRBJ1-1, with TRBD1 as a possible D gene (6 bases). CDR3 size: 15 residues. V lost 1 base to trimming and J lost 1 base, with 10 bases between them. Germline V gene sequence: CDR1 SGHSA, CDR2 FRNQAP. CDR3 region: CASSLVQGRNTEVFF. The part of the CDR3 DNA that was read is TGTGCAAGCAGCTTAGTGCAGGGGCGAAACACAGAAGTCTTC.

About this clone itself: Mouse names are used for the genes. The DNA read from the CDR3 is TGTGCCAGCAGTCTGCGGGGGGCGCGCGAACAGTAC. Translation: CASSLRGAREQY. The CDR3 reads in full as CASSLRGAREQYF. The rearrangement joins TRBV26 to TRBJ2-7; a possible D gene is TRBD2 (7 bases). Sequencing ends 1 residue short of the CDR3 end; the germline J gene provides the rest. This CDR3 comprises 13 residues. Germline V lookup: CDR1 KGHPV, CDR2 FQNQEV (reference sequence). V shed 2 bases and J shed 7 bases, with 12 bases lying between them.

Note on this clone: Gene names and germline match the mouse. The missing CDR3 end, 1 residue past where the read stops, is filled in from the germline J gene. The chain recombines TRBV3 with TRBJ2-2, with D perhaps matching TRBD2 (5 bases). Trimming pared 1 base from V and 0 bases from J, leaving 6 bases between. The germline V gene encodes CDR1 SNHLY and CDR2 FYNGKV (reference sequence). CDR3 length: 15 amino acids. The CDR3 sequence is CASSLDWPNTGQLYF. The sequenced part of the CDR3 DNA is TGTGCCAGCAGCTTAGACTGGCCAAACACCGGGCAGCTCTAC.

With respect to this clone: Genes here carry mouse names. The CDR3 end falls 1 residue outside the read, so it is completed with the germline J gene. The chain combines TRBV16 with TRBJ1-3; 11 bases align to TRBD1. With 1 base clipped from V and 11 bases from J, the junction kept 4 bases outside the gene matches. Germline V CDR1 and CDR2: SGHSA, FRNQAP. The CDR3 has 14 residues. The CDR3 is CASSLGGTGGALYF. Partial CDR3 DNA: TGTGCAAGCAGCTTAGGCGGGACAGGGGGTGCGCTCTAT.

About this clone itself: Gene and germline names: mouse. The sequenced fragment ends 1 residue before the CDR3 boundary, so the rest is inferred from the germline J gene. The J gene is TRBJ1-3, the V gene TRBV3; D gene ambiguous. V was pared by 0 bases and J by 2 bases, with 5 bases between. Looked up from germline, CDR1 is SNHLY and CDR2 is FYNGKV (reference sequence). There are 14 residues in the CDR3. The CDR3 bases that were read are TGTGCCAGCAGCTTAGCAGGGACTGGAAATACGCTCTAT. The encoded protein is CASSLAGTGNTLY. The complete CDR3 reads CASSLAGTGNTLYF. The full variable domain, in which reference TRBV3 and TRBJ1-3 provide the parts outside the CDR3, is GPKVLQIPSHQIIDMGQMVTLNCDPVSNHLYFYWYKQILGQQMEFLVNFYNGKVMEKSKLFKDQFSVERPDGSYFTLKIQPTALEDSAVYFCASSLAGTGNTLYFGEGSRLIVV.

About this clone itself: The gene symbols are mouse symbols. CDR3 residues: CSSMLYEQYF. CDR3 DNA (partial): TGCTCCAGCATGCTTTATGAACAGTAC. This chain uses TRBV23 with TRBJ2-7. The CDR3 end falls 1 residue outside the read, so it is completed with the germline J gene. Germline CDR1 and CDR2: KGHTA and FQNQQP. This CDR3 contains 10 residues.

This clone has just a few counts. Gene and germline names: mouse. The sequenced fragment ends 1 residue before the CDR3 boundary, so the rest is inferred from the germline J gene. The chain links TRBV23 to TRBJ2-5; TRBD1, as called in the table, went unchecked against the DNA. The CDR3 is 14 amino acids. Per germline, CDR1 KGHTA and CDR2 FQNQQP. This CDR3 is CSSSQSLTKDTQYF. The CDR3 bases that were read are TGCTCCAGCAGTCAATCCCTGACAAAAGACACCCAGTAC.

This clone is medium-sized. Mouse gene names apply. Other DNA sequences within the sample encode an identical CDR3. The covered CDR3 bases are TGTGCCAGCAGTCTCGACAGGGCTGGAAATACGCTCTAT. Translating it yields CASSLDRAGNTLY. The CDR3 in full is CASSLDRAGNTLYF. The genes are TRBV26 and TRBJ1-3, with 7 bases aligning to TRBD1. The DNA ends 1 residue before the CDR3 does, and the rest of the CDR3 is filled in from the germline J gene. The CDR3 contains 14 residues. J lost 2 bases, V lost 3 bases, and 1 base had no gene match. Germline values: CDR1 KGHPV, CDR2 FQNQEV (reference sequence). Together with reference TRBV26 and TRBJ1-3, the CDR3 gives the full variable domain: NSKVIQTPRYLVKGQGQKAKMRCIPEKGHPVVFWYQQNKNNEFKFLINFQNQEVLQQIDMTEKRFSAECPSNSPCSLEIQSSEAGDSALYLCASSLDRAGNTLYFGEGSRLIVV.

For this clone: Genes here carry mouse names. The read stops 1 residue short of the end of the CDR3; the missing end is completed from the germline J gene. This chain joins TRBV3 and TRBJ2-1, with 10 bases matching TRBD2. Looked up from germline, CDR1 is SNHLY and CDR2 is FYNGKV (reference sequence). V lost 5 bases to trimming and J lost 4 bases; unmatched junction nucleotides: 5. This CDR3 has 15 residues. This chain's CDR3 is CASSPWGGAYAEQFF. The CDR3 DNA, read in part, is TGTGCCAGCAGCCCCTGGGGGGGCGCTTATGCTGAGCAGTTC.